The 12 T cell receptor beta chains given below trace back to one sample, sequenced in a study of T cell responses to AZD1222 COVID-19 vaccine. The data were produced by immunoSEQ multiplex PCR, yet TCRdb's version contains in-frame clones alone and is incomplete. The repertoire has over 150,000 clones, about 85% of them found once; the top ten carry less than 3.5%. The sample consisted of peripheral blood, taken on day 0 of AZD1222 vaccination. Receptors originate from an adult in good health.

The chain employs TRBV7-2 and TRBJ1-1; D remains ambiguous. The V gene's germline CDR1 is SGHTA and CDR2 FQGNSA. V was shortened by 1 base and J by 0 bases, with 12 bases between the two germline ends. This CDR3 region has 16 residues. The CDR3 here is CASSLVGAAMNTEAFF. CDR3 coding DNA: TGTGCCAGCAGCTTAGTTGGCGCAGCGATGAACACTGAAGCTTTCTTT.

This clone was picked up a small number of times. V is TRBV5-8 and J is TRBJ1-5, with D maybe TRBD1 (5 bases). The CDR3 totals 14 residues. Looked up from germline, CDR1 is SGHTS and CDR2 is YDEGEE. V lost 5 bases and J lost 3, with 12 bases in between. CDR3: CASSSKGNNQPQHF. The CDR3 region has the DNA TGTGCCAGCAGTTCAAAGGGGAACAATCAGCCCCAGCATTTT.

This chain connects TRBV4-3 to TRBJ2-7; a possible D gene is TRBD1 (6 bases). The CDR3 loop spans 15 amino acids. V lost 3 bases, J lost 6 bases, and 18 bases lay in between. In germline, CDR1 is LGHNA, CDR2 YSLEER. The CDR3 bases are TGCGCCAGCAGCCACAGGACAGAGCAGGGGTTCGAGCAGTACTTC. Translating gives CASSHRTEQGFEQYF.

The chain employs TRBV6-6 and TRBJ1-6; D call uncertain. Germline CDR1 MNHNY, CDR2 SVGAGI (reference sequence). The length of the CDR3 is 12 residues. The V and J ends lost 0 bases and 10 bases respectively, with 4 bases between them. This CDR3 is CASSYSESPLHF. The CDR3 nucleotides read TGTGCCAGCAGTTACTCCGAATCACCCCTCCACTTT.

V and J are TRBV21-1 and TRBJ1-5; TRBD1, the table's D call, was not compared with the DNA. TRBV21-1 is tagged as a pseudogene. This CDR3 is built from 17 residues. CDR3 protein: CASSARTVRKPHQPQHF. For the CDR3, the DNA is TGTGCCAGCAGCGCCCGGACAGTCAGAAAACCTCATCAGCCCCAGCATTTT.

The genes are TRBV12-3 or TRBV12-4 and TRBJ2-7; D remains unclear. CDR3 length: 13 amino acids. Between the trimmed V and J ends, which lost 6 bases and 0 bases, there was a span of 9 bases. The CDR3 DNA follows: TGTGCCAGCAGCGCCCGGAGCTCCTACGAGCAGTACTTC. This codes for CASSARSSYEQYF.

CDR3 DNA sequence: TGCGCCAGCAGCCAAGGAGGGGGCAAGTTTGCCTACGAGCAGTACTTC. Translating gives CASSQGGGKFAYEQYF. The chain recombines TRBV4-1 with TRBJ2-7, with TRBD1 matching 7 bases. The ends lost 1 base at V and 2 bases at J; junction bases unmatched: 8. The CDR3 is 16 residues long. CDR1 and CDR2 (germline): MGHRA, YSYEKL.

The rearrangement uses TRBV5-1 and TRBJ1-1; D is unresolved. Germline V CDR1 and CDR2: SGHRS, YFSETQ. V shed 2 bases and J shed 7 bases, with 6 bases lying between them. The CDR3 consists of 11 residues. CDR3 bases: TGCGCCAGCAGCTTAGGACGTGAAGCTTTCTTT. Translation gives CASSLGREAFF. The full variable domain, its missing parts supplied by reference TRBV5-1 and TRBJ1-1, is KAGVTQTPRYLIKTRGQQVTLSCSPISGHRSVSWYQQTPGQGLQFLFEYFSETQRNKGNFPGRFSGRQFSNSRSEMNVSTLELGDSALYLCASSLGREAFFGQGTRLTVV.

This chain connects TRBV6-2 or TRBV6-3 to TRBJ2-1; 10 nucleotides line up with TRBD2. Trimming cost V 2 bases and J 8 bases; bases outside gene matches: 6. The CDR3 has 15 residues. Germline CDR1 reads MNHEY; CDR2 reads SVGEGT. CDR3 loop: CASSYDASGGYEQFF. The CDR3 region has the DNA TGTGCCAGCAGTTACGACGCTAGCGGGGGCTATGAGCAGTTCTTC.

Here the CDR3 DNA reads TGTGCCAGCAGCTTATCAGGGGGCAGCTCCTACGAGCAGTACTTC. Protein: CASSLSGGSSYEQYF. The V call is TRBV7-2, the J call TRBJ2-7, with 8 bases identical to TRBD1. CDR1 is SGHTA and CDR2 is FQGNSA in the germline V gene. CDR3 size: 15 residues. J gave up 0 bases and V 2 bases, and 3 bases lay outside the gene matches.

This rearrangement joins TRBV7-2 to TRBJ1-1; 10 positions match TRBD1. The CDR3 length is 15 residues. V lost 5 bases, J lost 7 bases, and 10 bases stayed unmatched. Germline values: CDR1 SGHTA, CDR2 FQGNSA. Written as DNA, the CDR3 is TGTGCCAGCAGCCCAACGACAGGGGGCGTTGGTGAAGCTTTCTTT. Translated: CASSPTTGGVGEAFF.

V is TRBV5-4 and J is TRBJ2-2; D possibly corresponds to TRBD1 (6 bases). Per germline, CDR1 SGHNT and CDR2 YYREEE (reference sequence). The CDR3 length is 16 residues. V lost 3 bases to trimming and J lost 2 bases, with 14 bases between them. CDR3 nucleotides: TGTGCCAGCAGCTCCCCAGGACAGTTAAACACCGGGGAGCTGTTTTTT. Translated, it gives CASSSPGQLNTGELFF. The full variable domain, completed using reference TRBV5-4 and TRBJ2-2, is ETGVTQSPTHLIKTRGQQVTLRCSSQSGHNTVSWYQQALGQGPQFIFQYYREEENGRGNFPPRFSGLQFPNYSSELNVNALELDDSALYLCASSSPGQLNTGELFFGEGSRLTVL.